The present T cell receptor beta chain was sequenced within a study of patients and donors after allogeneic stem cell transplantation. In this sample, this clonotype turned up many times. TCRdb reprocessed the RT-PCR reads with MiXCR, giving one entry per CDR3 protein. The table records about 960,000 distinct CDR3 sequences, roughly 17% of them present only once. The CDR3 is 14 amino acids. The V end lost 2 bases, the J end lost 6 bases, and 8 bases lay between the germline ends. This sequence originates from a human donor who was either an allogeneic HSCT recipient or a stem cell or donor lymphocyte infusion donor (not recorded which). It is not recorded whose cells these are; they may come from a transplant donor. Sequencing was carried out using blood, either unsorted or a sorted T cell fraction (not recorded which). This chain uses TRBV12-3 or TRBV12-4 with TRBJ1-6; D is uncertain. The CDR3 nucleotides are TGTGCCAGCAGTTTACGAGGGCCTAATTCACCCCTCCACTTT. Its protein product is CASSLRGPNSPLHF.